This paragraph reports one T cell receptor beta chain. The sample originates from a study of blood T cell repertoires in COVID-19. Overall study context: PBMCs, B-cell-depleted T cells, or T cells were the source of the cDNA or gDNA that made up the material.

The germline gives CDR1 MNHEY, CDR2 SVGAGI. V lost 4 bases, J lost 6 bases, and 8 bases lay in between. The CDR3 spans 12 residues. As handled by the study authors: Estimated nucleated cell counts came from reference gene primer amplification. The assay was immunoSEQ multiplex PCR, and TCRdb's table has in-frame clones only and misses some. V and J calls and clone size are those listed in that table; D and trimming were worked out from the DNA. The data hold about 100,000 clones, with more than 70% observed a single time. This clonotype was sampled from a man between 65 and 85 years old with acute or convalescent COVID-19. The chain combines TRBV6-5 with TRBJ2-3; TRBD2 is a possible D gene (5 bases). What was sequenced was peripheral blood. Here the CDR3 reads CASSLTGDTQYF. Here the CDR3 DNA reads TGTGCCAGCAGTTTAACGGGGGATACGCAGTATTTT.